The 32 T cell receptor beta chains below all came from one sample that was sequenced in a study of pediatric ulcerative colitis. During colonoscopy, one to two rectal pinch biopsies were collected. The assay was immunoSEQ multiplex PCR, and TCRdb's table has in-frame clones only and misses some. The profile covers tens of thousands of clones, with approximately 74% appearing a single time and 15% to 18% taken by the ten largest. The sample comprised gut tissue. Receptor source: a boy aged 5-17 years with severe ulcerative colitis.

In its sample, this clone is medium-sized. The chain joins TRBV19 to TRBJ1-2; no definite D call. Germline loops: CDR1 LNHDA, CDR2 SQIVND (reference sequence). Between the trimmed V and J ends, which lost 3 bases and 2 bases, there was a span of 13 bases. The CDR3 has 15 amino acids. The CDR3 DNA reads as TGTGCCAGTAGTATGGCCAGAGTATTAAACTATGGCTACACCTTC. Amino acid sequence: CASSMARVLNYGYTF.

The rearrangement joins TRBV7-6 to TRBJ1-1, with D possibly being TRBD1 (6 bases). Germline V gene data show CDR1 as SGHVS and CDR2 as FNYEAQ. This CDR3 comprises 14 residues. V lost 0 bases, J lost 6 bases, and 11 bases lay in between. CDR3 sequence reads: CASSLAQGRAEAFF. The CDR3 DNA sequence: TGTGCCAGCAGCTTAGCGCAGGGGCGGGCTGAAGCTTTCTTT.

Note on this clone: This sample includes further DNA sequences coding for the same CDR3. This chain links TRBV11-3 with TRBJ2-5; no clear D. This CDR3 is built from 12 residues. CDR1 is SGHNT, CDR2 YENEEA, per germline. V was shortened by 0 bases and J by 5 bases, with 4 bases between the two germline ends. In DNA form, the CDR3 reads TGTGCCAGCAGCTTAGATGGGGAGACCCAGTACTTC. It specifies CASSLDGETQYF.

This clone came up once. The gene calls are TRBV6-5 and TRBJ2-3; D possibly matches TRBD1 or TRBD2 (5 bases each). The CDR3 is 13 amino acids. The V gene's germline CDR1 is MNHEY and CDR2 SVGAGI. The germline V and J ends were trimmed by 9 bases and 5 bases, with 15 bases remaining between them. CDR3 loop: CASMRGRRDTQYF. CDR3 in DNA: TGTGCCAGTATGAGGGGCCGAAGAGATACGCAGTATTTT.

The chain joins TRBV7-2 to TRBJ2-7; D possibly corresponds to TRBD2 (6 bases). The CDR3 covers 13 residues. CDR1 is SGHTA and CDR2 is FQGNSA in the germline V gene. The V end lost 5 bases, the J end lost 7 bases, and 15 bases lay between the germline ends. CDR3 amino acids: CASSLGGGGEQYF. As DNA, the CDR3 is TGTGCCAGCAGCCTCGGGGGAGGAGGAGAGCAGTACTTC.

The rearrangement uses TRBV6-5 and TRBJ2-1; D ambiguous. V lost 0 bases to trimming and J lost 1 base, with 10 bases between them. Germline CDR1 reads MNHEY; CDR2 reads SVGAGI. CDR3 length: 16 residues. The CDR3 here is CASSYSTVSSYNEQFF. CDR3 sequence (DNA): TGTGCCAGCAGTTACTCGACTGTATCGTCCTACAATGAGCAGTTCTTC.

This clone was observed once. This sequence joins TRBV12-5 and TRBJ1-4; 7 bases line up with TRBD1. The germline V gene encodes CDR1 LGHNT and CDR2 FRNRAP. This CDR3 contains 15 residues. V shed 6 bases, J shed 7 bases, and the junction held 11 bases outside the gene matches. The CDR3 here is CASGYQGGGGEKLFF. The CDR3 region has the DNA TGTGCTAGTGGCTACCAAGGGGGCGGAGGTGAAAAACTGTTTTTT.

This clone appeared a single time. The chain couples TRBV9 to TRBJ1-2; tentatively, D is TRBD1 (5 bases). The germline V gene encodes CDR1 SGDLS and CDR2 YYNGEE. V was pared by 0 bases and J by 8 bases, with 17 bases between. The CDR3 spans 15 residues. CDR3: CASSVATGPNKGYTF. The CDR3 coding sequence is TGTGCCAGCAGCGTAGCTACAGGCCCAAATAAAGGCTACACCTTC.

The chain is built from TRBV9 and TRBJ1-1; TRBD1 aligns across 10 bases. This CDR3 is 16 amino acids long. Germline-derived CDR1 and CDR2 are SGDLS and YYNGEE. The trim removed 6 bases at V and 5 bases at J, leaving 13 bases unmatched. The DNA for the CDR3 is TGTGCCAGCAAACCAGGGACAGGGGCCGGTGGGACTGAAGCTTTCTTT. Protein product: CASKPGTGAGGTEAFF.

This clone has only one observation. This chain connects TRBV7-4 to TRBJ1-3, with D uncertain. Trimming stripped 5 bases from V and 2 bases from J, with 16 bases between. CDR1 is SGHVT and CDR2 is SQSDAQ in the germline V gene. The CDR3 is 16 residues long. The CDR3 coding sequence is TGTGCCAGCAGCCCAGAGAAAGTGCCCCCTGGAAACACCATATATTTT. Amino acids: CASSPEKVPPGNTIYF.

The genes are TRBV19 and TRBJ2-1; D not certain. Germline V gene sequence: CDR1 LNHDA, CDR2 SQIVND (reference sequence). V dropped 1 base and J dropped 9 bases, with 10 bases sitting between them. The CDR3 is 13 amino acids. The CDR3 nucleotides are TGTGCCAGTAGTATAGTGGGAAGGAGTGAGCAGTTCTTC. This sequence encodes CASSIVGRSEQFF.

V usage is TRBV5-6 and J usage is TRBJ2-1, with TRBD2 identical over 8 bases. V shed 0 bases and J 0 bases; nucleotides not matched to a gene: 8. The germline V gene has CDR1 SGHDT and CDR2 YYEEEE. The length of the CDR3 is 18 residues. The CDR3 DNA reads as TGTGCCAGCAGCTTGGAGGTTAGACTAGCGAACTCCTACAATGAGCAGTTCTTC. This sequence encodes CASSLEVRLANSYNEQFF. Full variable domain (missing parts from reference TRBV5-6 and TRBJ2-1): DAGVTQSPTHLIKTRGQQVTLRCSPKSGHDTVSWYQQALGQGPQFIFQYYEEEERQRGNFPDRFSGHQFPNYSSELNVNALLLGDSALYLCASSLEVRLANSYNEQFFGPGTRLTVL.

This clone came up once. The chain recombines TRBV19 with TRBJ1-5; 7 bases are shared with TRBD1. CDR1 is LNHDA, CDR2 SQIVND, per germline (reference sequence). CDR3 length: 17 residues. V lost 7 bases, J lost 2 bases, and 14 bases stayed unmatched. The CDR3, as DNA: TGTGCCAGTATGGGAGGATTGGACAGGCGAGGCAATCAGCCCCAGCATTTT. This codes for CASMGGLDRRGNQPQHF.

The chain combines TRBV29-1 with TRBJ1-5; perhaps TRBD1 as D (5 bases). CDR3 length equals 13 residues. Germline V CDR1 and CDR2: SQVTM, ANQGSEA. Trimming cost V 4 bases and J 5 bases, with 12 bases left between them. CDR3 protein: CSVAQQTDQPQHF. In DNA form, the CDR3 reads TGCAGCGTTGCCCAGCAGACAGATCAGCCCCAGCATTTT.

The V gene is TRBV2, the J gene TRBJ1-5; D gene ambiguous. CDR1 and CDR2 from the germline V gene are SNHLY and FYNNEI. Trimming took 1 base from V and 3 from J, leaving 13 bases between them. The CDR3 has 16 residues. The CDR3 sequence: CASSEGRTANNQPQHF. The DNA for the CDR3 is TGTGCCAGCAGTGAAGGGCGAACGGCGAACAATCAGCCCCAGCATTTT.

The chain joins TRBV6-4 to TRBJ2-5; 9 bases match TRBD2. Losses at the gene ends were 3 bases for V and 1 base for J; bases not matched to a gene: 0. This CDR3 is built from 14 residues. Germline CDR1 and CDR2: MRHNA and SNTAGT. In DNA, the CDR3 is TGTGCCAGCAGTGAGCGGGGGGGCCAAGAGACCCAGTACTTC. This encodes CASSERGGQETQYF.

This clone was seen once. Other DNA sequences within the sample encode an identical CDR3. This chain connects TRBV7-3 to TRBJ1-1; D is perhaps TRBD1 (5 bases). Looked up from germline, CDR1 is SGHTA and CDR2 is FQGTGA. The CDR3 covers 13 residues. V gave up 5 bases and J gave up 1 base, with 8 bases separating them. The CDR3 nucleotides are TGTGCCAGCAGCCCAGGACAGAACACTGAAGCTTTCTTT. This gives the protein CASSPGQNTEAFF. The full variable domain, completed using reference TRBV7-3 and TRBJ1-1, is GAGVSQTPSNKVTEKGKYVELRCDPISGHTALYWYRQSLGQGPEFLIYFQGTGAADDSGLPNDRFFAVRPEGSVSTLKIQRTERGDSAVYLCASSPGQNTEAFFGQGTRLTVV.

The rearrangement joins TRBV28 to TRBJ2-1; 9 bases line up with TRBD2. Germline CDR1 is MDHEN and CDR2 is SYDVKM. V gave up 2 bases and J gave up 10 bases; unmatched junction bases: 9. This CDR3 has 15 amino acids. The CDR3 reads CASSLGGGALREQFF. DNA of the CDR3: TGTGCCAGCAGTTTAGGCGGGGGGGCCTTAAGGGAGCAGTTCTTC.

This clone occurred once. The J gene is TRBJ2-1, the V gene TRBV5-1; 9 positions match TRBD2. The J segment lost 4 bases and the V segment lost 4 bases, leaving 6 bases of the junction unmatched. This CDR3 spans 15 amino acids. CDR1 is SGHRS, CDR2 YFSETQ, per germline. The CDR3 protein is CASSRTSETYNEQFF. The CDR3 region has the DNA TGCGCCAGCAGCCGGACTAGCGAAACGTACAATGAGCAGTTCTTC. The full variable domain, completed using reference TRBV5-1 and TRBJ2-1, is KAGVTQTPRYLIKTRGQQVTLSCSPISGHRSVSWYQQTPGQGLQFLFEYFSETQRNKGNFPGRFSGRQFSNSRSEMNVSTLELGDSALYLCASSRTSETYNEQFFGPGTRLTVL.

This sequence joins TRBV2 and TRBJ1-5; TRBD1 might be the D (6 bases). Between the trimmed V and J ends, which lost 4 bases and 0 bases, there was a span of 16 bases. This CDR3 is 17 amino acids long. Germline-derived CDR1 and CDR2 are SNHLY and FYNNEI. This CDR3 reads CASSGKQGPYSNQPQHF. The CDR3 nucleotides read TGTGCCAGCAGTGGAAAACAGGGCCCCTATAGCAATCAGCCCCAGCATTTT.

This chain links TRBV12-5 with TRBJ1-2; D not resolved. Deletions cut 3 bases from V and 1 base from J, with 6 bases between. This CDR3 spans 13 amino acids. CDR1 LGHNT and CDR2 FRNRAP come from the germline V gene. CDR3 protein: CASGLSGNYGYTF. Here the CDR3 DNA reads TGTGCTAGTGGTTTAAGCGGTAACTATGGCTACACCTTC. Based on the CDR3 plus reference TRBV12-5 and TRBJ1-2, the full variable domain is DARVTQTPRHKVTEMGQEVTMRCQPILGHNTVFWYRQTMMQGLELLAYFRNRAPLDDSGMPKDRFSAEMPDATLATLKIQPSEPRDSAVYFCASGLSGNYGYTFGSGTRLTVV.

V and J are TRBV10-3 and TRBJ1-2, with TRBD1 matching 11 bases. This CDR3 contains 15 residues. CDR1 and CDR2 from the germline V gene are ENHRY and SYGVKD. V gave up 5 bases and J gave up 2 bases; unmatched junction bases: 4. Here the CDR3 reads CAISRTGGLNYGYTF. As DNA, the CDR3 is TGTGCCATCAGTCGGACAGGGGGCCTGAACTATGGCTACACCTTC.

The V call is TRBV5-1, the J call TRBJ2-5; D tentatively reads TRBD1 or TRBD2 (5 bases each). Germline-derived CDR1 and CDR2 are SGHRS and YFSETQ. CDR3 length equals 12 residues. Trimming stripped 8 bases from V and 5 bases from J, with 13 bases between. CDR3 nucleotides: TGCGCCAGTGCGACCGAGGGGGAGACCCAGTACTTC. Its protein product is CASATEGETQYF. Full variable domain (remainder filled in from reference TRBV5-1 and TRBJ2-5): KAGVTQTPRYLIKTRGQQVTLSCSPISGHRSVSWYQQTPGQGLQFLFEYFSETQRNKGNFPGRFSGRQFSNSRSEMNVSTLELGDSALYLCASATEGETQYFGPGTRLLVL.

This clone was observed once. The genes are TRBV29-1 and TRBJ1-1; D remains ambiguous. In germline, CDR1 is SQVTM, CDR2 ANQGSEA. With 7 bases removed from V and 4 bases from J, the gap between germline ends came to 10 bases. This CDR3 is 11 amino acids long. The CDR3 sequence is CSARPATEAFF. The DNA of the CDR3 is TGCAGCGCCCGACCCGCCACTGAAGCTTTCTTT.

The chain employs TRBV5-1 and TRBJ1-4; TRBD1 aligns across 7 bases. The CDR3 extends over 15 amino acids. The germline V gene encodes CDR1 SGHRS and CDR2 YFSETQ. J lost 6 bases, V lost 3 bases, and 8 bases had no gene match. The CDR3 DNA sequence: TGCGCCAGCAGCTCCGGGGACAGTACTCATGAAAAACTGTTTTTT. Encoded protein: CASSSGDSTHEKLFF.

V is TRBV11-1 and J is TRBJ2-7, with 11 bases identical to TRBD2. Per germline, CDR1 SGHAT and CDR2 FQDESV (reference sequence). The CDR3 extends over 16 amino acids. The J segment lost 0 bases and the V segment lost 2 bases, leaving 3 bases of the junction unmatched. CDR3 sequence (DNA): TGTGCCAGCAGCTTAAAGACTAGCGGGGCCTCCTACGAGCAGTACTTC. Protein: CASSLKTSGASYEQYF.

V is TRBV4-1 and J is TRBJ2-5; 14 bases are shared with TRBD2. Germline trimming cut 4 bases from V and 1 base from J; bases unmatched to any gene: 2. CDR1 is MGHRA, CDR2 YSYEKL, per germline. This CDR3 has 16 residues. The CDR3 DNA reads TGCGCCAGCAGCCCAGGGACTAGCGGGGGCCAAGAGACCCAGTACTTC. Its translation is CASSPGTSGGQETQYF.

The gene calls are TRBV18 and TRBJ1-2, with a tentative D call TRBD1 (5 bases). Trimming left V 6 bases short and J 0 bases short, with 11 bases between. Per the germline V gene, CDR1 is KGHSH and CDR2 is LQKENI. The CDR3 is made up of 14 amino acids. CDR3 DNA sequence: TGTGCCAGCTCCGACAGAACATCTAACTATGGCTACACCTTC. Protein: CASSDRTSNYGYTF.

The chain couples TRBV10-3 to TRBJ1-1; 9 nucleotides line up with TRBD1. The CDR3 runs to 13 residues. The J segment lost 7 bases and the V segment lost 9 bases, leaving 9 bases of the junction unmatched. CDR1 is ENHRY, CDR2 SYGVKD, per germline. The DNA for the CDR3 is TGTGCCATTGAAACAGGGGGCGCGGGTGAAGCTTTCTTT. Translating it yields CAIETGGAGEAFF.

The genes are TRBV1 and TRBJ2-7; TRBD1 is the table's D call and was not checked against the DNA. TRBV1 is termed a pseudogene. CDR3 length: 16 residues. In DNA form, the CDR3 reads TGCACCAGCAGCCAAGATAGAAGGACAGGGCTCTACGAGCAGTACTTC. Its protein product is CTSSQDRRTGLYEQYF.

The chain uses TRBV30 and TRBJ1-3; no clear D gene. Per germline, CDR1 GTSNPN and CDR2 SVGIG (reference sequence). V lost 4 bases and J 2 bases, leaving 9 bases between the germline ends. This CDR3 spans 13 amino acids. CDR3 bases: TGTGCCTGGAAGGAGAGGGCTGGAAACACCATATATTTT. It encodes CAWKERAGNTIYF. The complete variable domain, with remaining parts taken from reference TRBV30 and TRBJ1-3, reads SQTIHQWPATLVQPVGSPLSLECTVEGTSNPNLYWYRQAAGRGLQLLFYSVGIGQISSEVPQNLSASRPQDRQFILSSKKLLLSDSGFYLCAWKERAGNTIYFGEGSWLTVV.

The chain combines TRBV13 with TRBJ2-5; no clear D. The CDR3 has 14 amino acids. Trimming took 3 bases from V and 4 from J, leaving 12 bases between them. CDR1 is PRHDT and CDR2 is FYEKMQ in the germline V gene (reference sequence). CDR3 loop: CASSLVAAVETQYF. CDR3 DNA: TGTGCCAGCAGCTTGGTAGCTGCAGTAGAGACCCAGTACTTC.